The rows below give T cell receptor beta chains drawn from one sample of a study of response to subunit inactivated influenza vaccine. One entry per CDR3 protein, called by TCRdb with MiXCR from the RT-PCR reads. Of 500,000 to 600,000 distinct CDR3 sequences listed, about 15% are singletons. The specimen was CD4+ T cells sorted from PBMCs, collected around 25 months after vaccination. These receptors all stem from a man between 50 and 75 years old who received an inactivated influenza vaccine. CDR3s include the opening cysteine and the closing phenylalanine or tryptophan.

>TRBV14|TRBJ1-2|15
CASSRPGQGAYGYTF
>TRBV14|TRBJ2-5|12
CASSRYQETQYF
>TRBV11-2|TRBJ2-1|18
CASSPRNFARGGSGEQFF
>TRBV12-3/TRBV12-4|TRBJ1-5|13
CASSSEVRQPQHF
>TRBV7-2|TRBJ1-4|15
CASSLYPLANEKLFF
>TRBV3-1|TRBJ2-3|17
CASSQGGTVRSTDTQYF
>TRBV4-2|TRBJ2-5|16
CASSQAEGQGQETQYF
>TRBV28|TRBJ1-5|16
CASRITWHRENQPQHF
>TRBV5-1|TRBJ2-2|15
CASRSGTTNTGELFF
>TRBV9|TRBJ2-1|16
CASSATSGRTGNEQFF
>TRBV24-1|TRBJ1-2|14
CATSPSGTNYGYTF
>TRBV20-1|TRBJ2-1|16
CSASGQLAGVPNEQFF
>TRBV18|TRBJ2-2|16
CASSPRVNSYTGELFF
>TRBV10-3|TRBJ2-1|18
CAISEYMVVREGYNEQFF
>TRBV7-2|TRBJ1-1|15
CASSLDRLENTEAFF
>TRBV20-1|TRBJ2-3|15
CSARKSQGGTDTQYF
>TRBV12-3/TRBV12-4|TRBJ2-3|15
CASSHRDRGGGTQYF
>TRBV5-8|TRBJ2-5|14
CASGPRAGQETQYF
>TRBV20-1|TRBJ2-3|15
CSARDDGMSTDTQYF
>TRBV4-3|TRBJ2-3|13
CASRGSSTDTQYF
>TRBV6-1|TRBJ1-2|15
CASSGAGKSNYGYTF
>TRBV12-3/TRBV12-4|TRBJ1-6|14
CASSLVNRNSPLHF